This is a list of T cell receptor beta chains from one sample in a study of T-cell memory formation after mild COVID-19. TCRdb recomputed calls from the 5' RACE reads with MiXCR, one row per CDR3 protein. The repertoire holds a few hundred thousand distinct CDR3 sequences, more than 20% seen once, with about an eighth in the top ten. The sample comprised PBMCs or a T cell subset sorted from them (not recorded which). The source is an adult woman who had mild COVID-19 (a few samples of this study predate the infection). Cell type and time point are not known. CDR3s include the opening cysteine and the closing phenylalanine or tryptophan. The order of the fields is D gene, clone size, J gene, V gene, CDR3 DNA, CDR3 protein. D genes are given only for firm matches. Size tells how often a clone was seen (once, few, many) or the class of an expanded clone, and some rows leave it out.

d_gene: TRBD2; abundance: -; j_gene: TRBJ2-3; v_gene: TRBV20-1; CDR3nt: TGCAGCGTGACTAGCGGAAGCACAGATACGCAGTATTTT; CDR3aa: CSVTSGSTDTQYF
d_gene: -; abundance: -; j_gene: TRBJ2-7; v_gene: TRBV5-1; CDR3nt: TGCGCCAGCGCCGGCGAGAGAGGCACCTACGAGCAGTACTTC; CDR3aa: CASAGERGTYEQYF
d_gene: TRBD1; abundance: -; j_gene: TRBJ2-7; v_gene: TRBV19; CDR3nt: TGTGCCAGTAGTACGCGACAGGGTCCCTACGAGCAGTACTTC; CDR3aa: CASSTRQGPYEQYF
d_gene: -; abundance: many; j_gene: TRBJ2-3; v_gene: TRBV7-3; CDR3nt: TGTGCCAGCAGCCCCGGAGCAAGCGTTACGCAGTATTTT; CDR3aa: CASSPGASVTQYF
d_gene: TRBD2; abundance: -; j_gene: TRBJ2-7; v_gene: TRBV7-2; CDR3nt: TGTGCCAGCAGCTCGGCGGGACTAGCGGGAGGTAGAGGCGAGCAGTACTTC; CDR3aa: CASSSAGLAGGRGEQYF
d_gene: -; abundance: -; j_gene: TRBJ1-1; v_gene: TRBV12-3/TRBV12-4; CDR3nt: TGTGCCAGCAGTTTTAAGGACACTGAAGCTTTCTTT; CDR3aa: CASSFKDTEAFF
d_gene: TRBD2; abundance: -; j_gene: TRBJ2-1; v_gene: TRBV20-1; CDR3nt: TGCAGTGCTAGATCGGGGACTAGCGGGAGGGCCGGGGGGAATGAGCAGTTCTTC; CDR3aa: CSARSGTSGRAGGNEQFF
d_gene: -; abundance: -; j_gene: TRBJ2-7; v_gene: TRBV6-5; CDR3nt: TGTGCCAGCACTCAGGGCAGCTCCTACGAGCAGTACTTC; CDR3aa: CASTQGSSYEQYF
d_gene: -; abundance: many; j_gene: TRBJ1-2; v_gene: TRBV20-1; CDR3nt: TGCAGTGCTAGAGACAGGCACACCTATGGCTACACCTTC; CDR3aa: CSARDRHTYGYTF
d_gene: -; abundance: many; j_gene: TRBJ2-7; v_gene: TRBV7-2; CDR3nt: TGTGCCAGCAGCTTTACTCTCAACTACGAGCAGTACTTC; CDR3aa: CASSFTLNYEQYF
d_gene: TRBD1; abundance: -; j_gene: TRBJ2-7; v_gene: TRBV5-1; CDR3nt: TGCGCCAGCAGCTCGGGACAGCCCGACTTACGAAACCAGTACTTC; CDR3aa: CASSSGQPDLRNQYF
d_gene: TRBD1; abundance: few; j_gene: TRBJ2-1; v_gene: TRBV14; CDR3nt: TGTGCCAGCAGCCAAGACGCCTACCTGCCCGGGACAGGGGTCTACAATGAGCAGTTCTTC; CDR3aa: CASSQDAYLPGTGVYNEQFF
d_gene: -; abundance: few; j_gene: TRBJ2-2; v_gene: TRBV9; CDR3nt: TGTGCCAGCAGGGGCCAACCGACCGGGGAGCTGTTTTTT; CDR3aa: CASRGQPTGELFF
d_gene: -; abundance: -; j_gene: TRBJ2-6; v_gene: TRBV9; CDR3nt: TGTGCCAGCAGCGTTTTCCTCTCTGGGGCCAACGTCCTGACTTTC; CDR3aa: CASSVFLSGANVLTF
d_gene: TRBD1; abundance: -; j_gene: TRBJ1-5; v_gene: TRBV27; CDR3nt: TGTGCCAGCAGTCGTCGGACAGGGATTCATCAGCCCCAGCATTTT; CDR3aa: CASSRRTGIHQPQHF
d_gene: -; abundance: few; j_gene: TRBJ1-2; v_gene: TRBV5-4; CDR3nt: TGTGCCAGCAGCCTGAAAGAACCCTATGGCTACACCTTC; CDR3aa: CASSLKEPYGYTF
d_gene: -; abundance: many; j_gene: TRBJ2-7; v_gene: TRBV20-1; CDR3nt: TGCAGTGCTAGAGATCTCGGCAGTCCCGACGAGCAGTACTTC; CDR3aa: CSARDLGSPDEQYF
d_gene: -; abundance: few; j_gene: TRBJ2-5; v_gene: TRBV9; CDR3nt: TGTGCCAGCAGTCCGGGGGACTCATACCAAGAGACCCAGTACTTC; CDR3aa: CASSPGDSYQETQYF
d_gene: -; abundance: few; j_gene: TRBJ2-1; v_gene: TRBV24-1; CDR3nt: TGTGCCACCAGTTTTAATGAGCAGTTCTTC; CDR3aa: CATSFNEQFF
d_gene: -; abundance: -; j_gene: TRBJ2-7; v_gene: TRBV24-1; CDR3nt: TGTGCCACCAGTGATTTCGACGGGAGCCTGATGGACGAGCAGTACTTC; CDR3aa: CATSDFDGSLMDEQYF
d_gene: TRBD2; abundance: -; j_gene: TRBJ2-3; v_gene: TRBV6-6; CDR3nt: TGTGCCAGCAGGACGAATAGCGGGGATACGCAGTATTTT; CDR3aa: CASRTNSGDTQYF
d_gene: -; abundance: few; j_gene: TRBJ2-7; v_gene: TRBV5-8; CDR3nt: TGTGCCAGAAACCATCCCGAAAAGCCCTACGAGCAGTACTTC; CDR3aa: CARNHPEKPYEQYF
d_gene: -; abundance: -; j_gene: TRBJ2-3; v_gene: TRBV24-1; CDR3nt: TGTGCCACCAGTGTCGGCGGAAACACAGATACGCAGTATTTT; CDR3aa: CATSVGGNTDTQYF
d_gene: -; abundance: many; j_gene: TRBJ1-6; v_gene: TRBV25-1; CDR3nt: TGTGCCAGCAGGCGAGGTACGGATTCACCCCTCCACTTT; CDR3aa: CASRRGTDSPLHF
d_gene: TRBD1; abundance: -; j_gene: TRBJ2-1; v_gene: TRBV20-1; CDR3nt: TGCAGTGCTAGAGACGGCGGACAGGGCTACGAAATGGGGCAGTTCTTC; CDR3aa: CSARDGGQGYEMGQFF
d_gene: TRBD1; abundance: -; j_gene: TRBJ1-2; v_gene: TRBV30; CDR3nt: TGTGCCTGGAGCTCCAGGGACAGGGTGTACGGCTACACCTTC; CDR3aa: CAWSSRDRVYGYTF
d_gene: TRBD1; abundance: few; j_gene: TRBJ1-5; v_gene: TRBV12-3/TRBV12-4; CDR3nt: TGTGCTACTCAGGGGGCACACAATCAGCCCCAGCATTTT; CDR3aa: CATQGAHNQPQHF
d_gene: TRBD1; abundance: few; j_gene: TRBJ1-2; v_gene: TRBV6-2/TRBV6-3; CDR3nt: TGTGCCAGCAGTAGTATCCGGGACAGCACCAACTATGGCTACACCTTC; CDR3aa: CASSSIRDSTNYGYTF
d_gene: TRBD1; abundance: -; j_gene: TRBJ2-7; v_gene: TRBV5-1; CDR3nt: TGCGCCAGCAGCTTTTACCAGGGGGAATACGAGCAGTACTTC; CDR3aa: CASSFYQGEYEQYF
d_gene: -; abundance: many; j_gene: TRBJ2-1; v_gene: TRBV27; CDR3nt: TGTGCCAGCGGATACGGTGACGGAAACAATGAGCAGTTCTTC; CDR3aa: CASGYGDGNNEQFF
d_gene: -; abundance: -; j_gene: TRBJ2-5; v_gene: TRBV7-8; CDR3nt: TGTGCCAGCAGCTTAGGGGGGATGGGGGAGACCCAGTACTTC; CDR3aa: CASSLGGMGETQYF
d_gene: -; abundance: once; j_gene: TRBJ2-4; v_gene: TRBV27; CDR3nt: TGTGCCAGCAGTTTATTACCCATAACGAACATTCAGTACTTC; CDR3aa: CASSLLPITNIQYF
d_gene: -; abundance: few; j_gene: TRBJ2-1; v_gene: TRBV5-6; CDR3nt: TGTGCCAGCAGCCCGGGACTGCCTGAGCAGTTCTTC; CDR3aa: CASSPGLPEQFF
d_gene: -; abundance: -; j_gene: TRBJ1-2; v_gene: TRBV30; CDR3nt: TGTGCCTGGAGTGTGGGCAGTCGGGGCTACACCTTC; CDR3aa: CAWSVGSRGYTF
d_gene: -; abundance: few; j_gene: TRBJ2-5; v_gene: TRBV12-3/TRBV12-4; CDR3nt: TGTGCCAGCAGTTCGGGCCCTCTGCGAGAGACCCAGTACTTC; CDR3aa: CASSSGPLRETQYF
d_gene: -; abundance: -; j_gene: TRBJ1-2; v_gene: TRBV6-2/TRBV6-3; CDR3nt: TGTGCCAGCAGGACAGACCAAAACTATGGCTACACCTTC; CDR3aa: CASRTDQNYGYTF
d_gene: TRBD1; abundance: -; j_gene: TRBJ2-2; v_gene: TRBV7-9; CDR3nt: TGTGCCAGCAGCTTACCCTTGGGACAGCTGAACACCGGGGAGCTGTTTTTT; CDR3aa: CASSLPLGQLNTGELFF
d_gene: -; abundance: many; j_gene: TRBJ2-3; v_gene: TRBV7-8; CDR3nt: TGTGCCAGCAGCTTAGCGCCAGATACGCAGTATTTT; CDR3aa: CASSLAPDTQYF
d_gene: -; abundance: -; j_gene: TRBJ2-3; v_gene: TRBV4-2; CDR3nt: TGTGCCAGCAGCCAAGAGATCCCCCCAGATACGCAGTATTTT; CDR3aa: CASSQEIPPDTQYF
d_gene: TRBD1; abundance: -; j_gene: TRBJ2-5; v_gene: TRBV5-1; CDR3nt: TGCGCCAGCAGCGCTTCTACAGGGGGCCAAGAGACCCAGTACTTC; CDR3aa: CASSASTGGQETQYF
d_gene: -; abundance: many; j_gene: TRBJ1-3; v_gene: TRBV10-3; CDR3nt: TGTGCCATCAGTGACCCCGGAAACACCATATATTTT; CDR3aa: CAISDPGNTIYF
d_gene: -; abundance: few; j_gene: TRBJ2-1; v_gene: TRBV5-1; CDR3nt: TGCGCCAGCAGCTACAGGGTAGGGCTTAACAATGAGCAGTTCTTC; CDR3aa: CASSYRVGLNNEQFF
d_gene: -; abundance: few; j_gene: TRBJ1-2; v_gene: TRBV15; CDR3nt: TGTGCCACCAGCCCAGGAGGCAACAAGCAGTACTATGGCTACACCTTC; CDR3aa: CATSPGGNKQYYGYTF
d_gene: -; abundance: many; j_gene: TRBJ2-1; v_gene: TRBV19; CDR3nt: TGTGCCAGTAGTAGGGTGTGGCGGGACAATGAGCAGTTCTTC; CDR3aa: CASSRVWRDNEQFF
d_gene: -; abundance: -; j_gene: TRBJ2-3; v_gene: TRBV12-3/TRBV12-4; CDR3nt: TGTGCCAGCAGTTTTGGCTTCAGTGTTAAAGATACGCAGTATTTT; CDR3aa: CASSFGFSVKDTQYF
d_gene: -; abundance: -; j_gene: TRBJ1-6; v_gene: TRBV11-2; CDR3nt: TGTGCCAGCAGCTTAGCCGCGCTAGTCAATTCACCCCTCCACTTT; CDR3aa: CASSLAALVNSPLHF
d_gene: -; abundance: -; j_gene: TRBJ2-3; v_gene: TRBV30; CDR3nt: TGTGCCTCCTTGCGGGCAGATACGCAGTATTTT; CDR3aa: CASLRADTQYF
d_gene: -; abundance: few; j_gene: TRBJ2-3; v_gene: TRBV15; CDR3nt: TGTGCCACCAGCCAGGGGGGCTACACAGATACGCAGTATTTT; CDR3aa: CATSQGGYTDTQYF
d_gene: -; abundance: -; j_gene: TRBJ2-1; v_gene: TRBV5-1; CDR3nt: TGCGCCAGCACCGAAAATACCGGGGCAGCCTCGGAGTTCTTC; CDR3aa: CASTENTGAASEFF
d_gene: TRBD2; abundance: -; j_gene: TRBJ2-1; v_gene: TRBV6-2/TRBV6-3; CDR3nt: TGTGCCAGCAGTTGGGGACTAGCCCATGAGCAGTTCTTC; CDR3aa: CASSWGLAHEQFF
d_gene: -; abundance: many; j_gene: TRBJ1-3; v_gene: TRBV6-6; CDR3nt: TGTGCCAGCAGTCGGCAGGATACGATAGGTGGAAACACCATATATTTT; CDR3aa: CASSRQDTIGGNTIYF
d_gene: -; abundance: -; j_gene: TRBJ1-2; v_gene: TRBV9; CDR3nt: TGTGCCAGCACAGCTAACTATGGCTACACCTTC; CDR3aa: CASTANYGYTF
d_gene: -; abundance: -; j_gene: TRBJ2-2; v_gene: TRBV12-3/TRBV12-4; CDR3nt: TGTGCCAGCAGTTTTGGGGGGTTTATCGGGGAGCTGTTTTTT; CDR3aa: CASSFGGFIGELFF
d_gene: TRBD1; abundance: many; j_gene: TRBJ2-3; v_gene: TRBV3-1; CDR3nt: TGTGCCAGCAGCATACGGGACAGGGCGCACGATACGCAGTATTTT; CDR3aa: CASSIRDRAHDTQYF
d_gene: TRBD2; abundance: -; j_gene: TRBJ2-5; v_gene: TRBV18; CDR3nt: TGTGCCAGCTCACCACCTAGCGGGCGGGAGACCCAGTACTTC; CDR3aa: CASSPPSGRETQYF
d_gene: -; abundance: few; j_gene: TRBJ2-3; v_gene: TRBV6-5; CDR3nt: TGTGCCAGCAGTTACTTGGCGACTAGCACAGATACGCAGTATTTT; CDR3aa: CASSYLATSTDTQYF
d_gene: -; abundance: few; j_gene: TRBJ2-7; v_gene: TRBV20-1; CDR3nt: TGCAGTGCTACTGAGACTATACGGGCCGAGCAGTACTTC; CDR3aa: CSATETIRAEQYF